The next 21 T cell receptor beta chains were all read from a single sample in a study of blood T cell repertoires in COVID-19. Repertoires were generated with immunoSEQ multiplex PCR, while TCRdb's copy carries only in-frame clones and drops some. The data show more than 130,000 clones, with about four fifths seen just once and 8.8% held by the top ten. Sequenced input: peripheral blood. The receptors here all came from a woman older than 75 in a cohort sampled during active or convalescent COVID-19.

The chain uses TRBV18 and TRBJ1-5, with TRBD1 matching 7 bases. V was pared by 4 bases and J by 5 bases, with 8 bases of the junction left unmatched. The CDR3 contains 15 residues. Germline V gene data show CDR1 as KGHSH and CDR2 as LQKENI. The CDR3 nucleotides are TGTGCCAGCTCACGGGACAGACTGCGGGATCAGCCCCAGCATTTT. It is translated as CASSRDRLRDQPQHF.

The chain uses TRBV7-3 and TRBJ2-2, with TRBD1 matching 8 bases. Per the germline V gene, CDR1 is SGHTA and CDR2 is FQGTGA. V trimming: 5 bases; J trimming: 5 bases; junction bases outside the gene matches: 1. CDR3 length: 13 residues. The CDR3 DNA sequence: TGTGCCAGCAGCCGGACAGGGACCGGGGAGCTGTTTTTT. Its translation is CASSRTGTGELFF. Full variable domain (outside the CDR3, taken from reference TRBV7-3 and TRBJ2-2): GAGVSQTPSNKVTEKGKYVELRCDPISGHTALYWYRQSLGQGPEFLIYFQGTGAADDSGLPNDRFFAVRPEGSVSTLKIQRTERGDSAVYLCASSRTGTGELFFGEGSRLTVL.

The chain has TRBV28 and TRBJ2-7; TRBD2 agrees at 8 bases. The CDR3 has 14 residues. Losses at the gene ends were 5 bases for V and 2 bases for J; bases not matched to a gene: 5. Germline values: CDR1 MDHEN, CDR2 SYDVKM. The CDR3 sequence is CASSRGGPPYEQYV. CDR3 sequence (DNA): TGTGCCAGCAGTCGCGGGGGGCCTCCCTACGAGCAGTACGTC.

The chain links TRBV5-6 to TRBJ2-1; a possible D gene is TRBD1 (5 bases). Germline V gene sequence: CDR1 SGHDT, CDR2 YYEEEE. The CDR3 is made up of 16 amino acids. V was trimmed by 0 bases and J by 0 bases, leaving 10 bases between them. In nucleotides, the CDR3 is TGTGCCAGCAGCTTGGAACTCCAGGGCTCCTACAATGAGCAGTTCTTC. It is translated as CASSLELQGSYNEQFF.

V and J are TRBV7-9 and TRBJ1-1, with 8 bases identical to TRBD1. This CDR3 is built from 14 residues. Germline assignment: CDR1 SEHNR and CDR2 FQNEAQ (reference sequence). The J segment lost 0 bases and the V segment lost 5 bases, leaving 2 bases of the junction unmatched. The CDR3 here is CASSPDRVNTEAFF. The CDR3 DNA sequence: TGTGCCAGCAGCCCGGACAGGGTGAACACTGAAGCTTTCTTT.

The rearrangement uses TRBV6-5 and TRBJ1-3, with TRBD1 as a possible D gene (6 bases). The V end was cut by 1 base, the J end by 7 bases, with 14 bases between. Germline CDR1 MNHEY, CDR2 SVGAGI. CDR3 length: 15 amino acids. Written as DNA, the CDR3 is TGTGCCAGCAGTTACTATCGGGGGGCTGAGAACACCATATATTTT. The encoded protein is CASSYYRGAENTIYF.

V and J are TRBV27 and TRBJ2-7, with D perhaps TRBD1 (6 bases). The CDR3 is 12 residues long. The germline gives CDR1 MNHEY, CDR2 SMNVEV (reference sequence). The V gene lost 5 bases and the J gene lost 6 bases, with 11 bases spanning the gap. As DNA, the CDR3 is TGTGCCAGCAGTCCCGGACAGAGCGAGCAGTACTTC. Its protein is CASSPGQSEQYF.

The chain employs TRBV5-4 and TRBJ1-6; no definite D call. Germline CDR1 reads SGHNT; CDR2 reads YYREEE (reference sequence). This CDR3 contains 15 residues. V was shortened by 2 bases and J by 7 bases, with 13 bases between the two germline ends. The CDR3 sequence: CASSFGSITNSPLHF. CDR3 sequence (DNA): TGTGCCAGCAGCTTCGGGAGTATCACCAATTCACCCCTCCACTTT.

The chain employs TRBV21-1 and TRBJ1-3; TRBD1, the D gene given by the table, was not confirmed from the DNA. TRBV21-1 is tagged as a pseudogene. The CDR3 covers 16 residues. CDR3 region: CASSKPPGQGGNTIYF. The CDR3 bases are TGTGCCAGCAGCAAACCTCCTGGACAGGGTGGAAACACCATATATTTT.

V usage is TRBV6-1 and J usage is TRBJ2-5, with D perhaps matching TRBD2 (6 bases). Deletions cut 1 base from V and 1 base from J, with 10 bases between. Germline V gene lookup returns CDR1 MNHNS and CDR2 SASEGT. The CDR3 covers 15 residues. CDR3 sequence: CASSEGMGGQETQYF. In DNA form, the CDR3 reads TGTGCCAGCAGTGAAGGAATGGGGGGCCAAGAGACCCAGTACTTC.

The chain uses TRBV4-3 and TRBJ1-1; possible D gene TRBD1, 6 bases. CDR3 length equals 14 residues. The germline V gene encodes CDR1 LGHNA and CDR2 YSLEER. V lost 2 bases and J 5 bases, leaving 12 bases between the germline ends. In nucleotides, the CDR3 is TGCGCCAGCAGCCAAATACAGGGCAGGACTGAAGCTTTCTTT. It specifies CASSQIQGRTEAFF.

The chain carries TRBV18 and TRBJ1-2; D is ambiguous. The V end lost 3 bases, the J end lost 4 bases, and 12 bases lay between the germline ends. Germline CDR1 is KGHSH and CDR2 is LQKENI. The CDR3 has 14 residues. CDR3 region: CASSPSRGLYGYTF. The CDR3 bases are TGTGCCAGCTCACCGAGTAGAGGTCTCTATGGCTACACCTTC.

The V gene is TRBV3-1 (or the pseudogene TRBV3-2), the J gene TRBJ2-7, with D tentatively TRBD2 (5 bases). Germline V lookup: CDR1 LGHDT, CDR2 YNNKEL (reference sequence). Trimming pared 0 bases from V and 5 bases from J, leaving 8 bases between. The CDR3 length is 13 residues. This chain's CDR3 is CASSQESGDEQYF. The CDR3 bases are TGTGCCAGCAGCCAAGAATCCGGGGACGAGCAGTACTTC.

This clone occurred a few times. CDR3 nucleotide sequence: TGTGCCATCAGTGAGTCAGGTGCGGGCCGGGGGGAGCAGTACTTC. Translated, it gives CAISESGAGRGEQYF. This chain uses TRBV10-3 with TRBJ2-7; D might be TRBD2 (6 bases). The CDR3 extends over 15 amino acids. The V gene lost 0 bases and the J gene lost 7 bases, with 16 bases spanning the gap. Germline V lookup: CDR1 ENHRY, CDR2 SYGVKD.

This chain uses TRBV19 with TRBJ2-1; 7 bases match TRBD1. The V and J ends lost 5 bases and 10 bases, in that order; junction bases with no gene match: 14. The CDR3 length is 15 residues. Germline V CDR1 and CDR2: LNHDA, SQIVND (reference sequence). CDR3 in amino acids: CASSPTGWGSEEQFF. As DNA, the CDR3 is TGTGCCAGTAGTCCGACAGGGTGGGGATCAGAGGAGCAGTTCTTC.

The rearrangement joins TRBV7-6 to TRBJ1-5, with a possible D match to TRBD1 (6 bases). In germline, CDR1 is SGHVS, CDR2 FNYEAQ. The CDR3 is 14 residues long. V gave up 5 bases and J gave up 6 bases, with 14 bases separating them. CDR3: CASSIDTGSQPQHF. The DNA of the CDR3 is TGTGCCAGCAGCATAGATACAGGGAGTCAGCCCCAGCATTTT.

V gene TRBV10-3 combines with J gene TRBJ2-7, with 8 bases matching TRBD2. This CDR3 has 15 amino acids. V lost 4 bases, J lost 2 bases, and 7 bases stayed unmatched. Germline CDR1 reads ENHRY; CDR2 reads SYGVKD. This chain's CDR3 is CAISVSGATTYEQYF. The CDR3 nucleotides read TGTGCCATCAGTGTTAGCGGGGCCACAACCTACGAGCAGTACTTC.

The genes are TRBV29-1 and TRBJ2-5; D uncertain. The germline gives CDR1 SQVTM, CDR2 ANQGSEA. V dropped 3 bases and J dropped 4 bases, with 6 bases sitting between them. CDR3 size: 11 residues. The DNA of the CDR3 is TGCAGCGTTGAGGCGGTAGAGACCCAGTACTTC. Protein sequence: CSVEAVETQYF.

This clone appeared a single time. The chain is built from TRBV5-1 and TRBJ1-4; the D gene is possibly TRBD1 (6 bases). Between the trimmed V and J ends, which lost 4 bases and 7 bases, there was a span of 20 bases. This CDR3 contains 16 residues. Germline CDR1 and CDR2: SGHRS and YFSETQ. Written as DNA, the CDR3 is TGCGCCAGCAGCGTGTCGACCGGGACATCTGCTGAAAAACTGTTTTTT. This translates into CASSVSTGTSAEKLFF.

This chain uses TRBV28 with TRBJ2-5, with 7 bases that match TRBD2. Trimming at V came to 4 bases and at J to 1 base, leaving 3 bases not matched to a gene. The CDR3 spans 14 residues. Germline assignment: CDR1 MDHEN and CDR2 SYDVKM. CDR3: CASSYGLVQETQYF. CDR3 nucleotide sequence: TGTGCCAGCAGTTACGGACTAGTCCAAGAGACCCAGTACTTC.

V usage is TRBV5-8 and J usage is TRBJ2-5, with D hard to call. CDR3 size: 11 residues. Between the trimmed V and J ends, which lost 4 bases and 5 bases, there was a span of 6 bases. Per germline, CDR1 SGHTS and CDR2 YDEGEE. CDR3 sequence: CASSTYETQYF. In DNA form, the CDR3 reads TGTGCCAGCAGCACCTATGAGACCCAGTACTTC.